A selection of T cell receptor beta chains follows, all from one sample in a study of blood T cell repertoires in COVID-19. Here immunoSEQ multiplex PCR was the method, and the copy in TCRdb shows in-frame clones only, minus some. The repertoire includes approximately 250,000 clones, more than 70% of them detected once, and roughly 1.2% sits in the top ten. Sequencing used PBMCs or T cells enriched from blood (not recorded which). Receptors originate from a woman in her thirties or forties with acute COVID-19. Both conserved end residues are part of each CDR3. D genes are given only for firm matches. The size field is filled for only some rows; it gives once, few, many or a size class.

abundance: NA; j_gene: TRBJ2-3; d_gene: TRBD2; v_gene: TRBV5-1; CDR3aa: CASGSATSGFTDTQYF; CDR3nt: TGCGCCAGCGGCTCAGCGACTAGCGGGTTCACAGATACGCAGTATTTT
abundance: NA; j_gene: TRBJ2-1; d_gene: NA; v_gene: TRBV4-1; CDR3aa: CASSRTASTGKNYNEQFF; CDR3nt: TGCGCCAGCAGCCGGACCGCATCAACGGGGAAAAACTACAATGAGCAGTTCTTC
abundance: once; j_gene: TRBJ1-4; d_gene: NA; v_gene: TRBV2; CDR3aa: CASSDLQSNEKLFF; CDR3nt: TGTGCCAGCAGTGATTTACAGTCTAATGAAAAACTGTTTTTT
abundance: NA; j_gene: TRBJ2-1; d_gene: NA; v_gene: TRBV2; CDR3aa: CASSDGFGEQFF; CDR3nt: TGTGCCAGCAGTGACGGTTTCGGTGAGCAGTTCTTC
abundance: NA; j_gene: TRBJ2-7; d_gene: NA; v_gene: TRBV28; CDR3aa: CASSSTGTYEQYF; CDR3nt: TGTGCCAGCAGCTCTACAGGAACCTACGAGCAGTACTTC
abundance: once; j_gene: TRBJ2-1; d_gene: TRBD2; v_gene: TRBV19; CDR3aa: CASSPGLAGVLDEQFF; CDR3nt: TGTGCCAGTAGTCCGGGACTAGCGGGAGTTCTCGATGAGCAGTTCTTC
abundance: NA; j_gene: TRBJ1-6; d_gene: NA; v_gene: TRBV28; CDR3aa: CASSLVGYSPLHF; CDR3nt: TGTGCCAGCAGTTTAGTCGGGTATTCACCCCTCCACTTT
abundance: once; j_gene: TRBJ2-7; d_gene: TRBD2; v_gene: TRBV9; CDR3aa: CASSVEGTSGSYEQYF; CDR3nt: TGTGCCAGCAGCGTAGAGGGGACTAGCGGTTCCTACGAGCAGTACTTC
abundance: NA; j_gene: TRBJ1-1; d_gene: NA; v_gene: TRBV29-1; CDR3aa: CSVDRARNTEAFF; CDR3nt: TGCAGCGTTGACAGGGCAAGGAACACTGAAGCTTTCTTT
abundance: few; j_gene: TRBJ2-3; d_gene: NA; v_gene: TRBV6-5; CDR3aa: CASSYSSAGLDTQYF; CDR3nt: TGTGCCAGCAGTTACTCTAGCGCCGGCCTCGATACGCAGTATTTT
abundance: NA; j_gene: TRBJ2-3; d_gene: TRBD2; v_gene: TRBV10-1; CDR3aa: CASSPGLALTDTQYF; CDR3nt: TGCGCCAGCAGTCCGGGACTAGCCCTCACAGATACGCAGTATTTT
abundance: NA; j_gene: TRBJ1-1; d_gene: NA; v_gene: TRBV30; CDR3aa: CAWSARTPKTEAFF; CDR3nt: TGTGCCTGGAGTGCGCGGACACCTAAAACTGAAGCTTTCTTT
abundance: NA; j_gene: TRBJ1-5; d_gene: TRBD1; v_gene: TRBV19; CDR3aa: CASSIGQGETPQHF; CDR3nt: TGTGCCAGTAGTATAGGACAGGGGGAGACTCCCCAGCATTTT
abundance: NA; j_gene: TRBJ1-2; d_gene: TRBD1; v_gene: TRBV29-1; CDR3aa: CSAGTGRGGYTF; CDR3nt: TGCAGCGCCGGGACAGGGCGGGGTGGCTACACCTTC
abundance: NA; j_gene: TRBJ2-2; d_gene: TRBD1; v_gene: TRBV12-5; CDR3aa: CASGLSSGQGQNTGELFF; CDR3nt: TGTGCTAGTGGCTTATCTTCAGGACAGGGGCAGAACACCGGGGAGCTGTTTTTT
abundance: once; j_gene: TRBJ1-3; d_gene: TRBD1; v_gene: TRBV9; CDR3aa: CASSAQTGVGNTIYF; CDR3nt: TGTGCCAGCAGCGCCCAGACAGGGGTCGGAAACACCATATATTTT
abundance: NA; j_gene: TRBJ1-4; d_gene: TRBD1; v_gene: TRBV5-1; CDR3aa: CASGEWSPGQGGKLFF; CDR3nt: TGCGCCAGCGGCGAATGGTCTCCGGGACAGGGAGGAAAACTGTTTTTT
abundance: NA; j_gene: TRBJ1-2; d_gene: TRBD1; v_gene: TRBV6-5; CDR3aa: CASRPGTGGNGYTF; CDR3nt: TGTGCCAGCAGGCCCGGGACAGGGGGTAATGGCTACACCTTC
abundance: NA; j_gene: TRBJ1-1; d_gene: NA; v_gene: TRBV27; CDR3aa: CASSLSKRSEAFF; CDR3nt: TGTGCCAGCAGTTTATCGAAGAGGAGTGAAGCTTTCTTT
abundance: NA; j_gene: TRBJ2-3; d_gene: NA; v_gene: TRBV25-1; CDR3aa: CASSEGHSSTDTQYF; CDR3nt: TGTGCCAGCAGTGAGGGACACTCCAGCACAGATACGCAGTATTTT
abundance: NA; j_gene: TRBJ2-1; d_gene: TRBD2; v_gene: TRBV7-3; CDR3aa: CASSLRVGREVPNEQFF; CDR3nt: TGTGCCAGCAGCTTAAGGGTCGGGCGGGAGGTTCCTAATGAGCAGTTCTTC
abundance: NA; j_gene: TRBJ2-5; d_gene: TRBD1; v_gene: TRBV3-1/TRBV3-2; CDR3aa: CASSTRTGQETQYF; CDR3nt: TGTGCCAGCAGCACACGGACAGGGCAAGAGACCCAGTACTTC
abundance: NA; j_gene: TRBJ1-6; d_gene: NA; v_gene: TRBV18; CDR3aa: CASSPTGFNSPLHF; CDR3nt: TGTGCCAGCTCACCCACAGGGTTTAATTCACCCCTCCACTTT
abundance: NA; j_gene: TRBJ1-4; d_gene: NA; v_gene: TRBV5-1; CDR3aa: CASSPLKPEKLFF; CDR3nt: TGCGCCAGCAGCCCATTAAAGCCCGAAAAACTGTTTTTT
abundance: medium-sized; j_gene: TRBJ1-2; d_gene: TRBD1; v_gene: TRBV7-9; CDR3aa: CASSLGTGDGYTF; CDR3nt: TGTGCCAGCAGCTTAGGGACAGGGGATGGCTACACCTTC
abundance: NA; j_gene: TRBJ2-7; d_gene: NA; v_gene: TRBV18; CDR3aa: CASSPTQYYEQYF; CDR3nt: TGTGCCAGCTCACCAACCCAGTACTACGAGCAGTACTTC
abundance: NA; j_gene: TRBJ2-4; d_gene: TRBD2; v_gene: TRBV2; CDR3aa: CASRRTSGSSVAKNIQYF; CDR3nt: TGTGCCAGCAGGCGGACTAGCGGGAGTTCGGTAGCCAAAAACATTCAGTACTTC
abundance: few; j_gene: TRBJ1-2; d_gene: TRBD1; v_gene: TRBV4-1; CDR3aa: CASSQPGRTGGVGYTF; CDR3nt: TGCGCCAGCAGCCAACCGGGACGGACAGGGGGAGTGGGCTACACCTTC
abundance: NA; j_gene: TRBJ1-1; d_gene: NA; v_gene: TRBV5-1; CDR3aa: CASSLVGGLDEAFF; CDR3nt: TGCGCCAGCAGCTTGGTGGGGGGACTGGATGAAGCTTTCTTT
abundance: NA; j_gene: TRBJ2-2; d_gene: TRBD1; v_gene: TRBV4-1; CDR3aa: CASSQDGRTGSGELFF; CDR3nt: TGCGCCAGCAGCCAAGATGGGAGGACAGGGTCCGGGGAGCTGTTTTTT
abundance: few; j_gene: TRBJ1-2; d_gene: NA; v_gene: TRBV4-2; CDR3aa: CASSQERTGMHYGYTF; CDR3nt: TGTGCCAGCAGCCAAGAACGAACAGGGATGCACTATGGCTACACCTTC
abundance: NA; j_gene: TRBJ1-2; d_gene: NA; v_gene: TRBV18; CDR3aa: CASSPVPGSGGGYTF; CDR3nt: TGTGCCAGCTCACCGGTCCCGGGGTCGGGAGGTGGCTACACCTTC
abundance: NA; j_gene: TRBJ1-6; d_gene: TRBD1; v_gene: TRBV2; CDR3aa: CASRVGQGGSPLHF; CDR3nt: TGTGCCAGCAGGGTCGGACAGGGAGGGTCACCCCTCCACTTT
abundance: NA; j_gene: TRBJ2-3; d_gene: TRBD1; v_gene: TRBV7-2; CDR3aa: CASSPRLGGQVGTQYF; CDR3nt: TGTGCCAGCAGCCCTCGGCTAGGGGGCCAGGTCGGTACGCAGTATTTT
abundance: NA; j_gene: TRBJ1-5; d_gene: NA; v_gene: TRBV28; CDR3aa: CASSAAEPSGNQPQHF; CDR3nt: TGTGCCAGCAGTGCGGCTGAACCTAGTGGCAATCAGCCCCAGCATTTT
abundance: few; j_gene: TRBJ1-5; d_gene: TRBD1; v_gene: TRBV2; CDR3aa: CASSGQGAGNQPQHF; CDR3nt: TGTGCCAGCAGTGGACAGGGGGCCGGCAATCAGCCCCAGCATTTT
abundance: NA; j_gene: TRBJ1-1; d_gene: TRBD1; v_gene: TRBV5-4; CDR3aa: CASSPGQREAFF; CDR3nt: TGTGCCAGCAGCCCGGGACAGCGTGAAGCTTTCTTT
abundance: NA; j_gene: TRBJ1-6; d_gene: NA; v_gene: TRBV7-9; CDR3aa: CASSPRAGALNSPLHF; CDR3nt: TGTGCCAGCAGCCCCCGGGCGGGCGCCCTTAATTCACCCCTCCACTTT
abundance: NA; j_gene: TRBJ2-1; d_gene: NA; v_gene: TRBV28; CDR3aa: CASSSGEQVLHEQFF; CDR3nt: TGTGCCAGCAGTTCGGGGGAGCAAGTACTCCATGAGCAGTTCTTC
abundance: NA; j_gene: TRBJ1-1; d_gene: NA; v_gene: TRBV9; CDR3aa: CASSVVETGKAFF; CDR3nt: TGTGCCAGCAGCGTAGTGGAGACAGGCAAAGCTTTCTTT
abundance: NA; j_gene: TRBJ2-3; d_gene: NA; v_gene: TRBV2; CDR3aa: CASSGIAIFTDTQYF; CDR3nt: TGTGCCAGCAGTGGTATTGCGATCTTCACAGATACGCAGTATTTT
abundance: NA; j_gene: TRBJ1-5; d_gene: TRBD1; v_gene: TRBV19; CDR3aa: CASSPWDRGNQPQHF; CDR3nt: TGTGCCAGTAGTCCTTGGGACAGGGGAAATCAGCCCCAGCATTTT
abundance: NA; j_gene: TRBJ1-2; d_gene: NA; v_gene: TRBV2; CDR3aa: CASSEAAGPNYGYTF; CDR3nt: TGTGCCAGCAGTGAAGCCGCGGGACCTAACTATGGCTACACCTTC
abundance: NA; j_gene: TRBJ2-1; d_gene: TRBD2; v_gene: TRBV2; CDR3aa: CASSGTSGINEQFF; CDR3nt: TGTGCCAGCAGCGGGACTAGCGGTATCAATGAGCAGTTCTTC
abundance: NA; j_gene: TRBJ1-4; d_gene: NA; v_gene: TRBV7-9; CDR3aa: CASSLAMMSFEKLFF; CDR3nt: TGTGCCAGCAGCTTAGCGATGATGAGTTTTGAAAAACTGTTTTTT
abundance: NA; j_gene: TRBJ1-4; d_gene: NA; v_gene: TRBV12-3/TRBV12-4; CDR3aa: CASSFRGEEKLFF; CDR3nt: TGTGCCAGCAGTTTCCGGGGGGAGGAAAAACTGTTTTTT
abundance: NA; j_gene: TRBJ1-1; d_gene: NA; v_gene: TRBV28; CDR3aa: CASSALENTEAFF; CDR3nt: TGTGCCAGCAGTGCGCTAGAGAACACTGAAGCTTTCTTT
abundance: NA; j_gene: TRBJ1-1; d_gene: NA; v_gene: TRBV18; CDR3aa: CASSPTTSLNTEAFF; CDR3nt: TGTGCCAGCTCCCCGACGACAAGCTTGAACACTGAAGCTTTCTTT
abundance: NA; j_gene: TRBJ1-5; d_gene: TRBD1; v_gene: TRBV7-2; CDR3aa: CASSLEGTGGHQPQHF; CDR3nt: TGTGCCAGCAGCTTAGAAGGGACAGGGGGGCATCAGCCCCAGCATTTT
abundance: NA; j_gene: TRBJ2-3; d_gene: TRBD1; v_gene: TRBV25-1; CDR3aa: CASSESPGTAETDTQYF; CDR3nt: TGTGCCAGCAGTGAATCCCCCGGGACAGCAGAAACAGATACGCAGTATTTT
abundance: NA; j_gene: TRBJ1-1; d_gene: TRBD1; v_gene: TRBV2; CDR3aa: CASSLTGANTEAFF; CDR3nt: TGTGCCAGCAGTCTGACAGGGGCGAACACTGAAGCTTTCTTT
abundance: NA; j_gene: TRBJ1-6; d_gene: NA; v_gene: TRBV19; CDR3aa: CASSLGGLSPLHF; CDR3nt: TGTGCCAGTAGTTTGGGGGGACTTTCACCCCTCCACTTT
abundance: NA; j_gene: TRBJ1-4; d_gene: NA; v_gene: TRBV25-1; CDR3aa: CASSERDATNEKLFF; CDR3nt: TGTGCCAGCAGTGAAAGAGATGCAACTAATGAAAAACTGTTTTTT
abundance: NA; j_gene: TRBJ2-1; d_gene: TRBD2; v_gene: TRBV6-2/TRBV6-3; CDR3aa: CASSYGFASGSNEQFF; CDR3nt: TGTGCCAGCAGTTACGGGTTTGCTAGCGGGAGCAATGAGCAGTTCTTC
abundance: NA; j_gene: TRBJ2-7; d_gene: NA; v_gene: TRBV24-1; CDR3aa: CATSDLIRYEQYF; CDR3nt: TGTGCCACCAGTGATTTGATCAGGTACGAGCAGTACTTC